These 30 T cell receptor beta chains were all obtained from the same sample, sequenced in a study of cytomegalovirus exposure and HLA in healthy donors. PCR involved 60 Vbeta and 13 Jbeta primers. This table comes from immunoSEQ multiplex PCR, and its TCRdb copy is limited to in-frame clones, with some not included. The data show about 180,000 clones, under 80% seen once. Sequencing was carried out using PBMCs. The origin of the receptors is a woman in her fifties or sixties in good health and CMV-seropositive.

The genes are TRBV25-1 and TRBJ1-1; D is ambiguous. The CDR3 has 13 residues. In germline, CDR1 is MGHDK, CDR2 SYGVNS. V was cut by 1 base and J by 4 bases, with 7 bases left in between. The CDR3 sequence is CASSEWAPTEAFF. DNA of the CDR3: TGTGCCAGCAGTGAATGGGCCCCCACTGAAGCTTTCTTT. The full variable domain, with the rest looked up from reference TRBV25-1 and TRBJ1-1, is EADIYQTPRYLVIGTGKKITLECSQTMGHDKMYWYQQDPGMELHLIHYSYGVNSTEKGDLSSESTVSRIRTEHFPLTLESARPSHTSQYLCASSEWAPTEAFFGQGTRLTVV.

V is TRBV9 and J is TRBJ2-1; the D gene is possibly TRBD2 (6 bases). Germline-derived CDR1 and CDR2 are SGDLS and YYNGEE. The V gene lost 0 bases and the J gene lost 0 bases, with 10 bases spanning the gap. The CDR3 loop spans 16 amino acids. CDR3 sequence reads: CASSVAVGGSYNEQFF. The CDR3 DNA is TGTGCCAGCAGCGTAGCGGTCGGGGGCTCCTACAATGAGCAGTTCTTC.

The chain uses TRBV6-5 and TRBJ2-3, with D possibly matching TRBD2 (5 bases). Between the trimmed V and J ends, which lost 4 bases and 2 bases, there was a span of 7 bases. The CDR3 is 13 residues long. Germline V gene sequence: CDR1 MNHEY, CDR2 SVGAGI. The CDR3 nucleotides read TGTGCCAGCAGTTCCGACTACACAGATACGCAGTATTTT. Protein product: CASSSDYTDTQYF.

The chain employs TRBV29-1 and TRBJ2-7; 7 nucleotides agree with TRBD2. V shed 5 bases and J 0 bases; nucleotides not matched to a gene: 7. Per germline, CDR1 SQVTM and CDR2 ANQGSEA. The CDR3 sequence is 14 residues long. Written as DNA, the CDR3 is TGCAGCGTTAGATCGGCGGGGGTCTCCTACGAGCAGTACTTC. Its protein is CSVRSAGVSYEQYF.

Remarks on this clone: The same CDR3 also results from other DNA sequences found in this sample. The V call is TRBV5-1, the J call TRBJ2-1; 7 bases are shared with TRBD2. This CDR3 has 14 residues. The germline gives CDR1 SGHRS, CDR2 YFSETQ. V shed 7 bases and J 2 bases; nucleotides not matched to a gene: 6. CDR3 region: CASGGGGTYNEQFF. Written as DNA, the CDR3 is TGCGCCAGCGGTGGGGGGGGGACCTACAATGAGCAGTTCTTC.

CDR3 DNA sequence: TGTGCCAGCCAAAATAGCGGGGGCCCCACCGGGGAGCTGTTTTTT. Its translation: CASQNSGGPTGELFF. This chain joins TRBV6-1 and TRBJ2-2; 9 bases line up with TRBD2. The CDR3 length is 15 residues. V lost 8 bases, J lost 4 bases, and 8 bases stayed unmatched. Germline loops: CDR1 MNHNS, CDR2 SASEGT.

This chain connects TRBV30 to TRBJ2-3; 14 nucleotides match TRBD2. The CDR3 length is 16 residues. Germline CDR1 reads GTSNPN; CDR2 reads SVGIG (reference sequence). Trimming removed 7 bases from V and 1 base from J; junction bases left unmatched: 7. CDR3: CAYRLAGGPGTDTQYF. The CDR3, as DNA: TGTGCCTACCGACTAGCGGGGGGGCCCGGCACAGATACGCAGTATTTT.

The chain joins TRBV5-4 to TRBJ2-3, with D possibly being TRBD2 (6 bases). The length of the CDR3 is 15 residues. Germline V gene data show CDR1 as SGHNT and CDR2 as YYREEE (reference sequence). Trimming cost V 0 bases and J 2 bases, with 10 bases left between them. Here the CDR3 reads CASSLGPGDTDTQYF. DNA for the CDR3: TGTGCCAGCAGCTTGGGACCGGGAGACACAGATACGCAGTATTTT. The whole variable domain, remainder taken from reference TRBV5-4 and TRBJ2-3, is ETGVTQSPTHLIKTRGQQVTLRCSSQSGHNTVSWYQQALGQGPQFIFQYYREEENGRGNFPPRFSGLQFPNYSSELNVNALELDDSALYLCASSLGPGDTDTQYFGPGTRLTVL.

This rearrangement joins TRBV25-1 to TRBJ1-1, with 7 positions matching TRBD1. V shed 6 bases and J 3 bases; nucleotides not matched to a gene: 10. Germline V CDR1 and CDR2: MGHDK, SYGVNS. This CDR3 has 15 amino acids. The CDR3 DNA reads TGTGCCAGCAGCGTTACAGGGGCTGCATACACTGAAGCTTTCTTT. Translating it yields CASSVTGAAYTEAFF. The entire variable domain, with the rest obtained from reference TRBV25-1 and TRBJ1-1, is as follows: EADIYQTPRYLVIGTGKKITLECSQTMGHDKMYWYQQDPGMELHLIHYSYGVNSTEKGDLSSESTVSRIRTEHFPLTLESARPSHTSQYLCASSVTGAAYTEAFFGQGTRLTVV.

This chain links TRBV5-1 with TRBJ2-5; 11 nucleotides agree with TRBD1. With the DNA end fitting TRBJ2-7 better, the J assignment may be wrong. The CDR3 sequence is 14 residues long. The V gene's germline CDR1 is SGHRS and CDR2 YFSETQ. In nucleotides, the CDR3 is TGCGCCAGCAGCTGGGACAGGGGGTTCTACGAGCAGTACTTC. Protein sequence: CASSWDRGFYEQYF.

For the CDR3, the DNA is TGTGCCAGCAGTTACTCGGGCAGGTCCAATCAGCCCCAGCATTTT. It yields the protein CASSYSGRSNQPQHF. V gene TRBV6-5 combines with J gene TRBJ1-5, with D unresolved. The CDR3 contains 15 residues. V dropped 0 bases and J dropped 3 bases, with 9 bases sitting between them. Germline V gene lookup returns CDR1 MNHEY and CDR2 SVGAGI.

This sequence joins TRBV2 and TRBJ2-7; D unresolved. The CDR3 runs to 15 residues. The germline V gene encodes CDR1 SNHLY and CDR2 FYNNEI. Trimming took 4 bases from V and 4 from J, leaving 17 bases between them. In nucleotides, the CDR3 is TGTGCCAGCAGTGTCCGGGTAGGCCTGATTTACGAGCAGTACTTC. Its translation is CASSVRVGLIYEQYF.

This clone has a handful of counts. The J gene is TRBJ1-4, the V gene TRBV19; 8 bases map to TRBD1. The CDR3 runs to 15 residues. Germline CDR1 reads LNHDA; CDR2 reads SQIVND (reference sequence). J gave up 2 bases and V 4 bases, and 3 bases lay outside the gene matches. The CDR3 loop is CASSTGQGTNEKLFF. The CDR3 DNA reads TGTGCCAGTAGTACTGGACAGGGTACTAATGAAAAACTGTTTTTT.

The rearrangement links TRBV7-9 to TRBJ1-1; 7 nucleotides match TRBD1. This CDR3 region has 17 residues. Germline CDR1 reads SEHNR; CDR2 reads FQNEAQ (reference sequence). Trimming at V came to 5 bases and at J to 4 bases, leaving 16 bases not matched to a gene. The CDR3 sequence: CASSPSPRQGGATEAFF. The CDR3 DNA follows: TGTGCCAGCAGCCCCAGCCCCCGACAGGGAGGAGCCACTGAAGCTTTCTTT.

V is TRBV4-2 and J is TRBJ2-3, with 12 bases matching TRBD2. Germline loops: CDR1 LGHNA, CDR2 YNFKEQ. The length of the CDR3 is 17 residues. After removal of 4 bases from V and 2 bases from J, the junction contained 7 bases not matched to a gene. CDR3 protein: CASSRVLAGGFTDTQYF. In DNA form, the CDR3 reads TGTGCCAGCAGCCGCGTGCTAGCGGGGGGGTTCACAGATACGCAGTATTTT.

The chain joins TRBV7-9 to TRBJ2-7; 8 nucleotides line up with TRBD1. This CDR3 spans 13 amino acids. In germline, CDR1 is SEHNR, CDR2 FQNEAQ (reference sequence). Trimming took 8 bases from V and 1 from J; bases not matched to a gene: 4. Here the CDR3 reads CASGQGSSYEQYF. CDR3 sequence (DNA): TGTGCCAGCGGACAGGGATCGTCCTACGAGCAGTACTTC.

The V and J genes are TRBV2 and TRBJ1-2, with a weak D call TRBD1 (5 bases). Germline values: CDR1 SNHLY, CDR2 FYNNEI. The CDR3 runs to 15 residues. V lost 6 bases, J lost 1 base, and 15 bases lay in between. CDR3 in DNA: TGTGCCAGCAGCGGGGGAGCTCGGAGTAACTATGGCTACACCTTC. This sequence encodes CASSGGARSNYGYTF. The full variable domain, completed using reference TRBV2 and TRBJ1-2, is EPEVTQTPSHQVTQMGQEVILRCVPISNHLYFYWYRQILGQKVEFLVSFYNNEISEKSEIFDDQFSVERPDGSNFTLKIRSTKLEDSAMYFCASSGGARSNYGYTFGSGTRLTVV.

The gene calls are TRBV5-1 and TRBJ2-5, with 9 positions matching TRBD1. Germline V gene data show CDR1 as SGHRS and CDR2 as YFSETQ. Germline trimming cut 3 bases from V and 4 bases from J; bases unmatched to any gene: 7. The CDR3 consists of 15 residues. CDR3 bases: TGCGCCAGCAGCTCCCGAACAGGGGGCTTAGAGACCCAGTACTTC. Translating gives CASSSRTGGLETQYF.

The sample holds one count of this clone. The chain employs TRBV27 and TRBJ1-5; D might be TRBD1 (5 bases). Germline lookup yields CDR1 MNHEY and CDR2 SMNVEV (reference sequence). The length of the CDR3 is 15 residues. Trimming removed 2 bases at V and 3 bases at J, with 11 bases between. The CDR3 loop reads CASSLGAGFNQPQHF. Here the CDR3 DNA reads TGTGCCAGCAGTTTAGGGGCAGGGTTCAATCAGCCCCAGCATTTT.

The rearrangement joins TRBV19 to TRBJ2-2; 8 bases fit TRBD2. CDR3 length: 16 residues. Germline V gene data show CDR1 as LNHDA and CDR2 as SQIVND (reference sequence). J was trimmed by 3 bases and V by 6 bases; bases with no gene match: 9. The CDR3 DNA reads TGTGCCAGTAGCATTCGGGGGGGCGGTGACACCGGGGAGCTGTTTTTT. This codes for CASSIRGGGDTGELFF.

The V call is TRBV6-1, the J call TRBJ1-6; TRBD1 matches 8 bases. The CDR3 is 15 residues long. The V gene end was trimmed by 4 bases and the J gene end by 9 bases; junction bases not matched to a gene: 8. Germline lookup yields CDR1 MNHNS and CDR2 SASEGT. CDR3 loop: CASSGGTGLISPLHF. Here the CDR3 DNA reads TGTGCCAGCAGTGGCGGGACAGGATTGATTTCACCCCTCCACTTT.

The J gene is TRBJ2-7, the V gene TRBV7-3; TRBD1 aligns across 11 bases. The CDR3 covers 14 residues. The trim removed 5 bases at V and 2 bases at J, leaving 2 bases unmatched. The germline gives CDR1 SGHTA, CDR2 FQGTGA. The CDR3 loop is CASSPGQGAYEQYF. In nucleotides, the CDR3 is TGTGCCAGCAGCCCGGGACAGGGGGCCTACGAGCAGTACTTC.

The CDR3 spells CASRLNTGELFF. In nucleotides, the CDR3 is TGCGCCAGCAGATTAAACACCGGGGAGCTGTTTTTT. The J gene is TRBJ2-2, the V gene TRBV4-1; D is ambiguous. This CDR3 has 12 amino acids. V lost 6 bases, J lost 2 bases, and 4 bases lay in between. The V gene's germline CDR1 is MGHRA and CDR2 YSYEKL.

The rearrangement uses TRBV7-2 and TRBJ1-2; D ambiguous. This CDR3 region has 13 residues. Germline values: CDR1 SGHTA, CDR2 FQGNSA. With 1 base removed from V and 6 bases from J, the gap between germline ends came to 9 bases. DNA for the CDR3: TGTGCCAGCAGCTTAGTGGGAGGGAATGGCTACACCTTC. Translated: CASSLVGGNGYTF.

The chain has TRBV10-3 and TRBJ1-1; possibly TRBD1 for D (6 bases). The V gene's germline CDR1 is ENHRY and CDR2 SYGVKD. The CDR3 has 13 residues. The V and J ends lost 7 bases and 3 bases respectively, with 12 bases between them. The CDR3 sequence is CAIKDRWDTEAFF. The CDR3 coding sequence is TGTGCCATCAAGGACAGATGGGACACTGAAGCTTTCTTT.

In its sample, this clone was seen once. CDR3 DNA: TGCGCCAGCAAAGACAGGCGAGAGACCCAGTACTTC. Protein: CASKDRRETQYF. The rearrangement joins TRBV5-1 to TRBJ2-5; D might be TRBD1 (6 bases). V lost 6 bases and J lost 4, with 10 bases in between. The CDR3 sequence is 12 residues long. CDR1 is SGHRS and CDR2 is YFSETQ in the germline V gene.

The chain employs TRBV10-3 and TRBJ1-4; TRBD1 aligns across 7 bases. CDR3 length equals 13 residues. Germline-derived CDR1 and CDR2 are ENHRY and SYGVKD. V gave up 8 bases and J gave up 8 bases; unmatched junction bases: 8. The DNA for the CDR3 is TGTGCCATCTCACAGGGGTCGGAGGAAAAACTGTTTTTT. Its translation is CAISQGSEEKLFF.

The chain links TRBV18 to TRBJ1-1, with D perhaps matching TRBD1 (5 bases). This CDR3 is built from 13 residues. Germline loops: CDR1 KGHSH, CDR2 LQKENI. V gave up 6 bases and J gave up 6 bases, with 14 bases separating them. CDR3 sequence: CASSLGGRAEAFF. In nucleotides, the CDR3 is TGTGCCAGCTCGCTTGGGGGGAGAGCTGAAGCTTTCTTT.

The J gene is TRBJ2-7, the V gene TRBV5-1, with TRBD1 identical over 10 bases. The CDR3 consists of 17 residues. Trimming took 2 bases from V and 2 from J; bases not matched to a gene: 10. Germline CDR1 and CDR2: SGHRS and YFSETQ. This chain's CDR3 is CASSLEDRGREAYEQYF. The CDR3 DNA is TGCGCCAGCAGCTTAGAAGACAGGGGGCGCGAAGCCTACGAGCAGTACTTC.

The chain is built from TRBV9 and TRBJ2-1; 11 bases match TRBD2. Germline CDR1 SGDLS, CDR2 YYNGEE. This CDR3 is 15 amino acids long. V lost 5 bases and J lost 5; bases outside the gene matches: 6. CDR3 sequence (DNA): TGTGCCAGCAGTCTTAGCGGGGGGGCTGACAATGAGCAGTTCTTC. This encodes CASSLSGGADNEQFF.